Following are 6 T cell receptor beta chains from one sample sequenced in a study of blood T cell repertoires in COVID-19. Libraries were prepared by immunoSEQ multiplex PCR; TCRdb keeps only in-frame clonotypes and omits some of them. This table has about 140,000 clones, approximately 83% appearing once. Source material: peripheral blood. The receptors stem from a human donor in a cohort sampled during active COVID-19.

The chain has TRBV10-3 and TRBJ2-7; TRBD2 is a possible D gene (6 bases). Germline V lookup: CDR1 ENHRY, CDR2 SYGVKD. The CDR3 covers 13 residues. Trimming stripped 11 bases from V and 3 bases from J, with 17 bases between. CDR3: CASTWGGDYEQYF. Here the CDR3 DNA reads TGTGCCTCCACGTGGGGCGGGGACTACGAGCAGTACTTC.

This chain joins TRBV6-2 or TRBV6-3 and TRBJ2-1; 10 bases are shared with TRBD1. Germline loops: CDR1 MNHEY, CDR2 SVGEGT. Trimming removed 2 bases from V and 5 bases from J; junction bases left unmatched: 6. The CDR3 loop spans 16 amino acids. CDR3 nucleotides: TGTGCCAGCAGTTACCCCAGACAGGGGGCTAACAATGAGCAGTTCTTC. This gives the protein CASSYPRQGANNEQFF.

This clone was counted between two and nine times. This chain links TRBV5-4 with TRBJ2-3; 10 positions agree with TRBD2. This CDR3 spans 15 amino acids. The germline V gene has CDR1 SGHNT and CDR2 YYREEE (reference sequence). With 0 bases clipped from V and 5 bases from J, the junction kept 3 bases outside the gene matches. The CDR3 here is CASSLVAGGRDTQYF. The CDR3 DNA is TGTGCCAGCAGCTTGGTAGCGGGAGGCAGAGATACGCAGTATTTT.

The gene calls are TRBV6-5 and TRBJ1-1; 9 positions match TRBD1. V lost 11 bases, J lost 3 bases, and 7 bases stayed unmatched. This CDR3 region has 13 residues. Germline CDR1 MNHEY, CDR2 SVGAGI. CDR3 protein: CAGTGNVDTEAFF. CDR3 bases: TGTGCCGGGACAGGGAATGTTGACACTGAAGCTTTCTTT.

J is TRBJ2-3 and V is TRBV2, with D tentatively TRBD1 (5 bases). Trimming left V 11 bases short and J 2 bases short, with 17 bases between. This CDR3 has 14 amino acids. Germline CDR1 SNHLY, CDR2 FYNNEI. CDR3 in DNA: TGTGCCGACTCGACAGTCCTCTTCACAGATACGCAGTATTTT. Its protein is CADSTVLFTDTQYF.

V is TRBV11-2 and J is TRBJ2-3; TRBD2 agrees at 8 bases. The CDR3 length is 15 residues. With V trimmed by 4 bases and J by 2 bases, 5 bases remained unmatched. Per germline, CDR1 SGHAT and CDR2 FQNNGV. CDR3 amino acids: CASSSSGGDTDTQYF. As DNA, the CDR3 is TGTGCCAGCAGCTCCTCCGGGGGGGACACAGATACGCAGTATTTT.